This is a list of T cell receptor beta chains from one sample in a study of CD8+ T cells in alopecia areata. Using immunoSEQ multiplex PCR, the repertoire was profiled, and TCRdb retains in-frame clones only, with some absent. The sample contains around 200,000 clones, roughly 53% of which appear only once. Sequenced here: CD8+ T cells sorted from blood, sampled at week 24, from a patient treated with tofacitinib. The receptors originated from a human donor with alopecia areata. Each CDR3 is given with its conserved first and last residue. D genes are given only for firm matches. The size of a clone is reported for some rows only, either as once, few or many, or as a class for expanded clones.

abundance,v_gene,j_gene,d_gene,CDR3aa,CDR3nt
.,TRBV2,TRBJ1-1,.,CASSEFKPGTEAFF,TGTGCCAGCAGTGAATTCAAGCCGGGGACTGAAGCTTTCTTT
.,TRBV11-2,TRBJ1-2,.,CASSLSGDYGYTF,TGTGCCAGCAGCTTATCGGGTGACTATGGCTACACCTTC
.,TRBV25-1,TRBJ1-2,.,CASSLGNYGYTF,TGTGCCAGCAGTTTGGGAAACTATGGCTACACCTTC
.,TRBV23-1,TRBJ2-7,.,CASTRNGYEQYF,TGCGCCAGCACCCGAAACGGCTACGAGCAGTACTTC
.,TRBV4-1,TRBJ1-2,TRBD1,CASSRLDRGNHYGYTF,TGCGCCAGCAGCCGATTAGACAGGGGGAACCACTATGGCTACACCTTC
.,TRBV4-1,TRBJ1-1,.,CASSRPTGTEAFF,TGCGCCAGCAGCCGCCCAACCGGCACTGAAGCTTTCTTT
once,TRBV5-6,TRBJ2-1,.,CASSLVVGLPPNEQFF,TGTGCCAGCAGCTTGGTTGTGGGACTCCCACCCAATGAGCAGTTCTTC
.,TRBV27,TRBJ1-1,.,CASTPGWGLNTEAFF,TGTGCCAGCACCCCAGGGTGGGGATTGAACACTGAAGCTTTCTTT
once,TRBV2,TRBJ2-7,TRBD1,CASRDRVHEQYF,TGTGCCAGCCGGGACAGGGTCCACGAGCAGTACTTC
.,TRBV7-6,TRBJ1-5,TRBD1,CASSLAGGSQPQHF,TGTGCCAGCAGCTTAGCAGGGGGCAGTCAGCCCCAGCATTTT
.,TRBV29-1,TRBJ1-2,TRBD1,CSVEDYSGQTFNYGYTF,TGCAGCGTTGAAGACTATTCGGGACAGACATTTAACTATGGCTACACCTTC
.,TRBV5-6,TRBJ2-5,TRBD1,CASSWRDRARETQYF,TGTGCCAGCAGCTGGAGGGACAGGGCTCGGGAGACCCAGTACTTC
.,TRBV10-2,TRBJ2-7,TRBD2,CASTGLDYEQYF,TGCGCCAGCACTGGACTAGACTACGAGCAGTACTTC
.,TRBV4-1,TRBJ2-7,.,CASSQVTANYEQYF,TGCGCCAGCAGCCAAGTTACGGCCAACTACGAGCAGTACTTC
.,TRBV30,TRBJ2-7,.,CAWSVSPVSEQYF,TGTGCCTGGAGTGTCAGCCCCGTCAGCGAGCAGTACTTC
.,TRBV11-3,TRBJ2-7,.,CASSLISYEQYF,TGTGCCAGCAGCTTAATCTCCTACGAGCAGTACTTC
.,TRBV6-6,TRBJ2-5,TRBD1,CASSHANARGETQYF,TGTGCCAGCAGCCACGCCAATGCCAGGGGGGAGACCCAGTACTTC
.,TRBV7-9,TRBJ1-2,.,CASSLGSREHTF,TGTGCCAGCAGCTTAGGGAGCCGGGAACACACCTTC
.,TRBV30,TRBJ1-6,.,CAWEPGKGVGPLHF,TGTGCCTGGGAGCCAGGAAAAGGCGTAGGGCCCCTCCACTTT
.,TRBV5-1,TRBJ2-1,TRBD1,CASRQDRQDNEQFF,TGCGCCAGCAGACAGGACAGGCAAGACAATGAGCAGTTCTTC
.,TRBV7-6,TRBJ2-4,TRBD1,CASSPGTGGFLAKNIQYF,TGTGCCAGCAGTCCCGGGACAGGGGGCTTTTTAGCCAAAAACATTCAGTACTTC
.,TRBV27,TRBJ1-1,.,CASRPGGRREVEAFF,TGTGCCAGCAGACCCGGGGGACGGAGGGAAGTCGAAGCTTTCTTT
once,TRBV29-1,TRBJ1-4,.,CSVPAPVEGNEKLFF,TGCAGCGTCCCCGCCCCGGTGGAAGGAAATGAAAAACTGTTTTTT
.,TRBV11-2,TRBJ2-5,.,CASSLAQETQYF,TGTGCCAGCAGCTTAGCCCAAGAGACCCAGTACTTC
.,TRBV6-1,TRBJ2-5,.,CASSEDVWGETQYF,TGTGCCAGCAGTGAAGATGTATGGGGAGAGACCCAGTACTTC
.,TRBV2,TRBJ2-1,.,CASSNFGFGWYNEQFF,TGTGCCAGCAGTAATTTCGGATTTGGGTGGTACAATGAGCAGTTCTTC
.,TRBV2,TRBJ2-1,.,CASSEGSPNNEQFF,TGTGCCAGCAGTGAGGGCTCACCTAACAATGAGCAGTTCTTC
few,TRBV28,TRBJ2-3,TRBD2,CASTLLRLAGGLDTQYF,TGTGCCAGCACCCTACTTCGACTAGCGGGGGGGCTGGATACGCAGTATTTT